A single TCR beta chain is shown here with its context. This CDR3 comprises 15 residues. The germline V gene encodes CDR1 LGHDT and CDR2 YNNKEL (reference sequence). V lost 1 base to trimming and J lost 4 bases; unmatched junction nucleotides: 5. This sample is drawn from a study of blood T cell repertoires in COVID-19. Across the whole study: From the United States, Italy and Spain came samples of acute and convalescent COVID-19.

Authors' methods: Quantification of nucleated cells was approximated via reference gene primer amplification. Sequencing was performed with immunoSEQ multiplex PCR; in TCRdb, only in-frame clones are kept and a portion is missing. Clone size and V and J calls were adopted from that table, with D and trimming inferred from the DNA. The table lists approximately 90,000 clones, about 87% of them singletons. Sequencing was done on a sample of peripheral blood. V usage is TRBV3-1 (or the pseudogene TRBV3-2) and J usage is TRBJ1-2, with TRBD1 identical over 8 bases. This clonotype originated in a human donor in a cohort sampled during active COVID-19. CDR3 sequence: CASSQGTGTAYGYTF. CDR3 bases: TGTGCCAGCAGCCAAGGGACAGGGACTGCCTATGGCTACACCTTC.